The rows below give T cell receptor beta chains drawn from one sample of a study of blood T cells in healthy people across ages. TCRdb reanalysed the 5' RACE reads using MiXCR and keeps one entry per CDR3 protein. The sample lists roughly 1.5 million distinct CDR3 sequences; less than 45% were seen once. Sequencing was done on a sample of blood. Receptor source: a young woman in good health. Both conserved end residues are part of each CDR3. Fields, in order: D gene, clone size, V gene, J gene, CDR3 protein, CDR3 DNA. The D gene is left open where the match is weak. Size values are once, few and many counts, or a class for expanded clones, and some rows have none.

NA	NA	TRBV18	TRBJ2-3	CASSPVASTDTQYF	TGTGCCAGCTCACCAGTGGCTAGCACAGATACGCAGTATTTT
TRBD2	NA	TRBV4-1	TRBJ2-1	CASSPRTSVNNEQFF	TGCGCCAGCAGCCCTCGTACTAGCGTTAACAATGAGCAGTTCTTC
NA	once	TRBV6-5	TRBJ2-3	CASRRSGNTDTQYF	TGTGCCAGCAGACGCTCCGGGAACACAGATACGCAGTATTTT
TRBD2	few	TRBV27	TRBJ2-1	CASSLGRGGPNEQFF	TGTGCCAGCAGTTTAGGGCGGGGGGGCCCCAATGAGCAGTTCTTC
NA	few	TRBV5-5	TRBJ2-5	CASSSPQHPGTQYF	TGTGCCAGCAGCTCCCCCCAACACCCAGGGACCCAGTACTTC
NA	NA	TRBV20-1	TRBJ2-5	CSAIRGVGTQYF	TGCAGTGCTATTAGGGGCGTTGGGACCCAGTACTTC
NA	few	TRBV6-4	TRBJ1-6	CASSVNRDNSPLHF	TGTGCCAGCAGTGTCAACAGGGATAATTCACCCCTCCACTTT
TRBD2	few	TRBV4-1	TRBJ2-5	CASSQGVAGVPETQYF	TGCGCCAGCAGCCAAGGGGTAGCGGGGGTTCCAGAGACCCAGTACTTC
NA	NA	TRBV7-9	TRBJ1-1	CASSLGLAKTEAFF	TGTGCCAGCAGCTTAGGGCTGGCGAAGACTGAAGCTTTCTTT
NA	NA	TRBV7-2	TRBJ1-6	CASSLLLSDTPLHF	TGTGCCAGCAGCTTACTACTTTCTGACACACCCCTCCACTTT
NA	NA	TRBV7-9	TRBJ2-1	CASSLDSHDNEQFF	TGTGCCAGCAGCCTAGACAGCCACGACAATGAGCAGTTCTTC
NA	many	TRBV7-2	TRBJ2-1	CASSFQSSYNEQFF	TGTGCCAGCAGCTTCCAGAGCTCCTACAATGAGCAGTTCTTC
NA	few	TRBV20-1	TRBJ1-6	CSSGGGGRNSPLHF	TGCAGTTCAGGAGGGGGGGGGCGGAATTCACCCCTCCACTTT
NA	NA	TRBV29-1	TRBJ2-1	CSVSLANDNEQFF	TGCAGCGTTAGTCTAGCGAACGACAATGAGCAGTTCTTC
TRBD2	NA	TRBV10-3	TRBJ2-5	CAISETSGGLSSYNEQYF	TGTGCCATCAGTGAGACTAGCGGGGGCCTCTCCTCCTACAATGAGCAGTACTTC
NA	NA	TRBV5-1	TRBJ1-5	CASSLDDSSNQPQHF	TGCGCCAGCAGCTTGGACGACAGTAGCAATCAGCCCCAGCATTTT
TRBD1	few	TRBV12-3/TRBV12-4	TRBJ2-7	CASSSPGQGYYEQYF	TGTGCCAGCAGTTCACCGGGACAGGGTTACTACGAGCAGTACTTC
TRBD1	NA	TRBV7-2	TRBJ1-5	CASSWRTGGYQPQHF	TGTGCCAGCAGCTGGAGGACAGGGGGTTATCAGCCCCAGCATTTT
NA	NA	TRBV9	TRBJ2-1	CASSVGGVQNEQFF	TGTGCCAGCAGCGTAGGGGGAGTACAGAATGAGCAGTTCTTC
TRBD2	NA	TRBV7-9	TRBJ2-7	CASSSPGLDSYEQYF	TGTGCCAGCAGTTCACCGGGACTAGACTCCTACGAGCAGTACTTC
NA	NA	TRBV12-3/TRBV12-4	TRBJ2-7	CASSLWASYEQYF	TGTGCCAGCAGCCTATGGGCCTCCTACGAGCAGTACTTC
NA	many	TRBV5-1	TRBJ2-3	CASVRGGSTDTQYF	TGCGCCAGCGTTCGGGGCGGGAGCACAGATACGCAGTATTTT
TRBD1	NA	TRBV10-2	TRBJ2-7	CASTRDRGEQYF	TGCGCCAGCACTAGAGACAGGGGCGAGCAGTACTTC
TRBD2	NA	TRBV9	TRBJ2-5	CASSTGLAGGPTQETQYF	TGTGCCAGCAGCACGGGACTAGCGGGGGGACCCACCCAAGAGACCCAGTACTTC
NA	NA	TRBV2	TRBJ2-5	CASSGRTARETQYF	TGTGCCAGCAGTGGACGGACCGCCCGGGAGACCCAGTACTTC
NA	few	TRBV9	TRBJ2-3	CASSGLPEGLATRYF	TGTGCCAGCAGCGGCCTTCCTGAGGGGTTGGCTACGCGGTATTTT
NA	once	TRBV20-1	TRBJ2-5	CSAKGLRETQYF	TGCAGTGCTAAAGGCCTAAGGGAGACCCAGTACTTC
TRBD2	NA	TRBV6-5	TRBJ2-2	CASSYSEAGVGTGELFF	TGTGCCAGCAGTTACTCGGAAGCGGGAGTCGGCACCGGGGAGCTGTTTTTT
TRBD1	few	TRBV2	TRBJ1-5	CARGQGNNQPQHF	TGTGCCAGGGGACAGGGTAACAATCAGCCCCAGCATTTT
TRBD1	NA	TRBV4-3	TRBJ2-5	CASSQGQLYNEQYF	TGCGCCAGCAGCCAGGGACAGCTGTACAATGAGCAGTACTTC
NA	few	TRBV12-3/TRBV12-4	TRBJ1-4	CASGLGYELFF	TGTGCCAGCGGCCTGGGTTATGAACTGTTTTTT
NA	NA	TRBV12-3/TRBV12-4	TRBJ2-5	CASSWRQAQETQYF	TGTGCCAGCAGTTGGCGACAGGCGCAAGAGACCCAGTACTTC
NA	NA	TRBV15	TRBJ1-2	CATRDIDGYTF	TGTGCCACCAGGGACATTGATGGCTACACCTTC
TRBD1	NA	TRBV10-3	TRBJ1-1	CAINRDPGQQAFF	TGTGCCATCAACCGCGACCCGGGACAGCAAGCTTTCTTT
NA	NA	TRBV7-8	TRBJ1-5	CASSLGLTRGNQPQHF	TGTGCCAGCAGCTTAGGCCTTACGAGGGGCAATCAGCCCCAGCATTTT
TRBD1	NA	TRBV20-1	TRBJ2-5	CSAIDRGREIQYF	TGCAGTGCTATAGACAGGGGAAGAGAGATCCAGTACTTC
NA	NA	TRBV20-1	TRBJ1-2	CSARELTESGYGYTF	TGCAGTGCTAGAGAGTTAACAGAAAGTGGCTATGGCTACACCTTC
NA	NA	TRBV4-3	TRBJ2-1	CASSQDAEGLINEQFF	TGCGCCAGCAGCCAAGATGCGGAGGGGCTTATAAATGAGCAGTTCTTC
NA	many	TRBV7-9	TRBJ2-3	CASSSSPAGDTDTQYF	TGTGCCAGCAGCTCAAGTCCAGCGGGCGATACAGATACGCAGTATTTT
NA	NA	TRBV20-1	TRBJ1-4	CSAPSGQRFGKLFF	TGCAGTGCCCCTTCGGGACAACGCTTTGGAAAACTGTTTTTT
NA	many	TRBV7-8	TRBJ2-2	CASSLAATGELFF	TGTGCCAGCAGCTTAGCGGCTACCGGGGAGCTGTTTTTT
NA	NA	TRBV27	TRBJ2-2	CASSLGGAGGLFF	TGTGCCAGCAGTTTAGGCGGGGCCGGGGGGCTGTTTTTT
TRBD2	few	TRBV7-2	TRBJ2-3	CASSWGSGGDTQYF	TGTGCCAGCAGCTGGGGGAGCGGGGGAGATACGCAGTATTTT
TRBD2	few	TRBV12-3/TRBV12-4	TRBJ2-1	CASRSSGSTNEQFF	TGTGCCAGCAGATCTAGCGGGAGCACAAATGAGCAGTTCTTC
NA	few	TRBV10-3	TRBJ2-7	CAISESEYVQDEQYF	TGTGCCATCAGTGAGTCGGAGTACGTCCAGGACGAGCAGTACTTC
NA	NA	TRBV9	TRBJ1-5	CASSAGGNSNQPQHF	TGTGCCAGCAGCGCGGGGGGAAATAGCAATCAGCCCCAGCATTTT
NA	few	TRBV28	TRBJ1-3	CASTLGDLGNTIYF	TGTGCCAGCACCCTCGGGGACCTCGGAAACACCATATATTTT
NA	few	TRBV9	TRBJ2-5	CASSVGLRTLQETQYF	TGTGCCAGCAGCGTAGGCCTAAGGACCCTACAAGAGACCCAGTACTTC
NA	NA	TRBV25-1	TRBJ2-3	CASSESRVGSLNTQYF	TGTGCCAGCAGTGAGTCCAGGGTCGGGTCATTGAATACGCAGTATTTT
NA	NA	TRBV5-5	TRBJ1-2	CASIPAARPQSPYGYTF	TGTGCCAGCATTCCAGCGGCAAGGCCGCAATCTCCCTATGGCTACACCTTC
TRBD1	NA	TRBV20-1	TRBJ2-3	CSACRDREETDTQYF	TGCAGTGCTTGCCGGGACAGGGAGGAGACAGATACGCAGTATTTT
NA	NA	TRBV20-1	TRBJ1-4	CSALDRTNEKLFF	TGCAGTGCCTTAGACAGGACGAATGAAAAACTGTTTTTT
NA	NA	TRBV3-1	TRBJ2-7	CASSQDGRGLSGEQYF	TGTGCCAGCAGCCAAGATGGGAGGGGGCTTAGTGGCGAGCAGTACTTC
TRBD2	NA	TRBV18	TRBJ2-1	CASSPRPTLAGLYNEQFF	TGTGCCAGCTCACCACGGCCCACACTAGCGGGGTTATACAATGAGCAGTTCTTC
NA	NA	TRBV7-8	TRBJ2-1	CANSPHEGSSYNEQFF	TGTGCCAACAGCCCCCATGAAGGGAGCTCCTACAATGAGCAGTTCTTC
NA	NA	TRBV25-1	TRBJ1-2	CASRAYGYTF	TGTGCCAGCAGGGCATATGGCTACACCTTC
NA	once	TRBV7-2	TRBJ2-1	CASSLVAGTYEQFF	TGTGCCAGCAGCTTAGTGGCGGGCACCTACGAGCAGTTCTTC
TRBD2	NA	TRBV20-1	TRBJ2-1	CSARDLAGGINEQFF	TGCAGTGCTAGAGACCTAGCGGGGGGGATAAATGAGCAGTTCTTC
TRBD2	NA	TRBV6-6	TRBJ2-7	CASSPWRSSGTWEQYF	TGTGCCAGCAGTCCCTGGAGGTCTAGCGGGACCTGGGAGCAGTACTTC
NA	NA	TRBV5-1	TRBJ2-7	CASSATQGFYEQYF	TGCGCCAGCAGCGCTACGCAGGGATTTTACGAGCAGTACTTC